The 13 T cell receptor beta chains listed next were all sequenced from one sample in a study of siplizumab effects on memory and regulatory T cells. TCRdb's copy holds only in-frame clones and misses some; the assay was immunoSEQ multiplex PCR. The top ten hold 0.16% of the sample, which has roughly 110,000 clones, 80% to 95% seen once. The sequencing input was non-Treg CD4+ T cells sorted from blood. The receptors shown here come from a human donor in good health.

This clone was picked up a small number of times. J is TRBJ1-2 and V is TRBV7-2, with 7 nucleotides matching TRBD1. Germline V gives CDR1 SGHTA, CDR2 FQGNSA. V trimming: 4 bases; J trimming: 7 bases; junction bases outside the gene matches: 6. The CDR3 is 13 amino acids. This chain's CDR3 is CASSSTGAGGYTF. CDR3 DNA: TGTGCCAGCAGCTCCACAGGGGCTGGTGGCTACACCTTC.

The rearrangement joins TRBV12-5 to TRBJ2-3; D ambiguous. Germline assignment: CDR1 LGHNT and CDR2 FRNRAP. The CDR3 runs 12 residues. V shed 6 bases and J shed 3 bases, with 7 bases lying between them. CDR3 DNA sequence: TGTGCTAGTGGCATACTGACAGATACGCAGTATTTT. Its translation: CASGILTDTQYF.

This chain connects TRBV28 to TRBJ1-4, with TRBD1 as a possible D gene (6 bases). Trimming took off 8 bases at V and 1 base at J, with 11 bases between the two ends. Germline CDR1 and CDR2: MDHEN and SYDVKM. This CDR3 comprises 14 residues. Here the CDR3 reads CASRRGGTNEKLFF. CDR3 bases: TGTGCCAGCCGTAGGGGGGGAACTAATGAAAAACTGTTTTTT.

CDR3 sequence reads: CASSSGQPNTEAFF. CDR3 in DNA: TGTGCCAGCAGCTCGGGACAGCCGAACACTGAAGCTTTCTTT. V gene TRBV7-6 combines with J gene TRBJ1-1, with TRBD1 identical over 7 bases. Germline V CDR1 and CDR2: SGHVS, FNYEAQ. CDR3 length: 14 amino acids. With V trimmed by 4 bases and J by 1 base, 3 bases remained unmatched. The entire variable domain, with the rest obtained from reference TRBV7-6 and TRBJ1-1, is as follows: GAGVSQSPRYKVTKRGQDVALRCDPISGHVSLYWYRQALGQGPEFLTYFNYEAQQDKSGLPNDRFSAERPEGSISTLTIQRTEQRDSAMYRCASSSGQPNTEAFFGQGTRLTVV.

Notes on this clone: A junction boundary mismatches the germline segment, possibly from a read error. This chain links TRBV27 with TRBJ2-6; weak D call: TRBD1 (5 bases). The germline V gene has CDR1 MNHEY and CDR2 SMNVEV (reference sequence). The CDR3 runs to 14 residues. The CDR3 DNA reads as TGTGCCAGCTCCCCCCGATCTGGGGCCAACGTCCTGATTTTC. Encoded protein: CASSPRSGANVLIF.

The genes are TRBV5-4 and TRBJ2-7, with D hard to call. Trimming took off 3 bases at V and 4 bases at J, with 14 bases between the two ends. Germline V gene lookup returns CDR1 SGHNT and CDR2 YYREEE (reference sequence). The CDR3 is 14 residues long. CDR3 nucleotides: TGTGCCAGCAGCTCCCGGTCCCCACCTTACGAGCAGTACTTC. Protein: CASSSRSPPYEQYF.

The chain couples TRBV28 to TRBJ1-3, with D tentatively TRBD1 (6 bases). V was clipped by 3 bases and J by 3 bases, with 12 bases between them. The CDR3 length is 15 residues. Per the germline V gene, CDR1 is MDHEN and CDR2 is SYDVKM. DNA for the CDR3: TGTGCCAGCAGTTTCCTTACAGGGAATGGAAACACCATATATTTT. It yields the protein CASSFLTGNGNTIYF.

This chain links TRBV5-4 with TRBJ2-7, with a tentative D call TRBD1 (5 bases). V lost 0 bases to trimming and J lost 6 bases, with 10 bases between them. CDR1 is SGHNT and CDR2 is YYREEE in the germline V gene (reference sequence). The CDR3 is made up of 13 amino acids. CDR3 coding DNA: TGTGCCAGCAGCTTGGTAGGGGTAGGCGAGCAGTACTTC. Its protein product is CASSLVGVGEQYF.

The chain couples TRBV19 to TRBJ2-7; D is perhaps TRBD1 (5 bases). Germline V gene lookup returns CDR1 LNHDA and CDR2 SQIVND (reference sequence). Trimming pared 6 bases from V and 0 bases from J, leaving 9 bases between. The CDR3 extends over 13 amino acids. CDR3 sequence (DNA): TGTGCCAGTAGAAGACAGAGCTCCTACGAGCAGTACTTC. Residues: CASRRQSSYEQYF.

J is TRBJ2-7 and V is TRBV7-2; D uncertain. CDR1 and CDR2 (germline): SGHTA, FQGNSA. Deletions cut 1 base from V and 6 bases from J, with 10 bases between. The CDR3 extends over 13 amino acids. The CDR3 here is CASSLVPAPEQYF. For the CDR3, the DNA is TGTGCCAGCAGCTTAGTTCCGGCTCCCGAGCAGTACTTC.

The CDR3 is CASSLGAHLNTGELFF. CDR3 bases: TGTGCCAGCAGCTTAGGCGCCCACTTGAACACCGGGGAGCTGTTTTTT. The chain links TRBV7-2 to TRBJ2-2; no firm D call. Trimming left V 1 base short and J 1 base short, with 10 bases between. The CDR3 contains 16 residues. Germline values: CDR1 SGHTA, CDR2 FQGNSA.

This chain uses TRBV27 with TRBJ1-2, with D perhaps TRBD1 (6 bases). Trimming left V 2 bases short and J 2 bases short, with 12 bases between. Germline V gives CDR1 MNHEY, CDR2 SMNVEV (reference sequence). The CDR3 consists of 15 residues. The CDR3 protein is CASSLLMTGNYGYTF. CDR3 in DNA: TGTGCCAGCAGTTTACTCATGACAGGCAACTATGGCTACACCTTC.

CDR3 DNA: TGTGCCAGCAGCCTTGCAGGAGTGGACAAAAACATTCAGTACTTC. It specifies CASSLAGVDKNIQYF. The J gene is TRBJ2-4, the V gene TRBV7-9; D ambiguous. CDR1 SEHNR and CDR2 FQNEAQ come from the germline V gene (reference sequence). The CDR3 contains 15 residues. V lost 5 bases, J lost 3 bases, and 14 bases lay in between.